These 15 T cell receptor beta chains were sequenced from one sample in a study of blood T cell repertoires in COVID-19. Data came from immunoSEQ multiplex PCR; TCRdb stores just in-frame clones and leaves some out. The sample yields 75,000 to 90,000 clones, roughly 91% seen once. The material sequenced was peripheral blood. These receptors all stem from a woman between 45 and 65 years old in a cohort sampled during active COVID-19.

The chain combines TRBV27 with TRBJ1-4; maybe TRBD1 (6 bases). From germline, CDR1 is MNHEY and CDR2 SMNVEV (reference sequence). Trimming removed 2 bases at V and 8 bases at J, with 18 bases between. CDR3 length equals 16 residues. CDR3 loop: CASSLLQGVNLEKLFF. As DNA, the CDR3 is TGTGCCAGCAGTTTACTACAGGGCGTTAATTTAGAAAAACTGTTTTTT.

The chain combines TRBV18 with TRBJ2-5; TRBD2 matches at 8 bases. This CDR3 has 18 residues. Unmatched junction bases numbered 14, after V lost 2 bases and J lost 3 bases. Germline lookup yields CDR1 KGHSH and CDR2 LQKENI. DNA of the CDR3: TGTGCCAGCTCACCAATGGCTGGTCTAGCGGGCGACAAAGAGACCCAGTACTTC. It yields the protein CASSPMAGLAGDKETQYF.

The chain uses TRBV19 and TRBJ1-5, with D uncertain. Trimming removed 6 bases from V and 3 bases from J, with 24 bases in between. The CDR3 covers 18 residues. Looked up from germline, CDR1 is LNHDA and CDR2 is SQIVND (reference sequence). The CDR3 reads CASSSNPDSLPPNQPQHF. The CDR3 nucleotides read TGTGCCAGTAGCTCCAACCCGGATTCACTACCTCCCAATCAGCCCCAGCATTTT.

V and J are TRBV18 and TRBJ2-3; a possible D gene is TRBD2 (5 bases). The V and J ends lost 6 bases and 4 bases respectively, with 17 bases between them. CDR3 length equals 15 residues. Germline-derived CDR1 and CDR2 are KGHSH and LQKENI. CDR3 nucleotide sequence: TGTGCCAGCTCGCCCGGAGGAGCGGAATCAGATACGCAGTATTTT. This codes for CASSPGGAESDTQYF.

J is TRBJ1-2 and V is TRBV29-1; maybe TRBD1 (5 bases). CDR1 and CDR2 (germline): SQVTM, ANQGSEA. The CDR3 totals 13 residues. Trimming cost V 5 bases and J 2 bases, with 12 bases left between them. CDR3 bases: TGCAGCGTTTCCGGGGGATACAACTATGGCTACACCTTC. Its translation: CSVSGGYNYGYTF.

The J gene is TRBJ2-3, the V gene TRBV2; 7 bases are a match to TRBD1. Germline V gene lookup returns CDR1 SNHLY and CDR2 FYNNEI. Trimming at V came to 6 bases and at J to 3 bases, leaving 6 bases not matched to a gene. This CDR3 contains 14 residues. The CDR3 coding sequence is TGTGCCAGCAGGGACAGGAGTTCTACAGATACGCAGTATTTT. Protein: CASRDRSSTDTQYF.

This clone was seen just once. V is TRBV28 and J is TRBJ2-1; 13 nucleotides match TRBD2. Germline V CDR1 and CDR2: MDHEN, SYDVKM. After removal of 3 bases from V and 6 bases from J, the junction contained 8 bases not matched to a gene. This CDR3 contains 17 residues. CDR3: CASSFTSGRGRGNEQFF. The CDR3, as DNA: TGTGCCAGCAGTTTTACTAGCGGGAGGGGGAGGGGCAATGAGCAGTTCTTC.

The rearrangement links TRBV3-1 (or the pseudogene TRBV3-2) to TRBJ1-5; perhaps TRBD1 as D (6 bases). Looked up from germline, CDR1 is LGHDT and CDR2 is YNNKEL (reference sequence). CDR3 length: 13 amino acids. V lost 1 base to trimming and J lost 12 bases, with 13 bases between them. The CDR3: CASSQVGQLGQHF. The CDR3 DNA reads as TGTGCCAGCAGCCAAGTCGGACAGCTAGGCCAGCATTTT.

V and J are TRBV19 and TRBJ1-5, with D maybe TRBD1 (5 bases). Trimming left V 6 bases short and J 3 bases short, with 9 bases between. The length of the CDR3 is 13 residues. The germline V gene has CDR1 LNHDA and CDR2 SQIVND (reference sequence). The DNA for the CDR3 is TGTGCCAGTAGGGGGGGAACCAATCAGCCCCAGCATTTT. Translating gives CASRGGTNQPQHF.

V is TRBV6-6 and J is TRBJ2-7; unclear D gene. The CDR3 runs 12 residues. Trimming shortened V by 5 bases and J by 1 base, and 6 bases separated the two germline ends. CDR1 and CDR2 (germline): MNHNY, SVGAGI (reference sequence). The chain's CDR3 is CASSMLSYEQYF. CDR3 bases: TGTGCCAGCAGTATGTTATCCTACGAGCAGTACTTC.

The chain joins TRBV7-3 to TRBJ2-1; 8 nucleotides align to TRBD2. The germline V gene encodes CDR1 SGHTA and CDR2 FQGTGA. The V segment lost 0 bases and the J segment 1 base; nucleotides outside the gene matches: 8. The CDR3 is 18 amino acids. CDR3 DNA: TGTGCCAGCAGCTTAACGTTTAGCGGGACCCGTTCCTACAATGAGCAGTTCTTC. Its translation is CASSLTFSGTRSYNEQFF. The variable domain in full, with the rest retrieved from reference TRBV7-3 and TRBJ2-1, is GAGVSQTPSNKVTEKGKYVELRCDPISGHTALYWYRQSLGQGPEFLIYFQGTGAADDSGLPNDRFFAVRPEGSVSTLKIQRTERGDSAVYLCASSLTFSGTRSYNEQFFGPGTRLTVL.

This chain joins TRBV5-4 and TRBJ1-1; possibly TRBD1 for D (5 bases). Germline loops: CDR1 SGHNT, CDR2 YYREEE (reference sequence). CDR3 size: 14 residues. V dropped 0 bases and J dropped 5 bases, with 11 bases sitting between them. The CDR3 here is CASSLAGIRTEAFF. CDR3 bases: TGTGCCAGCAGCTTGGCAGGGATTCGGACTGAAGCTTTCTTT.

The chain carries TRBV19 and TRBJ2-1; 9 bases map to TRBD1. After removal of 6 bases from V and 1 base from J, the junction contained 1 base not matched to a gene. Per the germline V gene, CDR1 is LNHDA and CDR2 is SQIVND (reference sequence). The CDR3 runs to 14 residues. The CDR3 here is CASSGTGSYNEQFF. The CDR3 DNA sequence: TGTGCCAGTAGCGGGACAGGGTCCTACAATGAGCAGTTCTTC.

The rearrangement links TRBV28 to TRBJ2-5; TRBD2 is a possible D gene (7 bases). The CDR3 has 12 residues. V dropped 9 bases and J dropped 5 bases, with 13 bases sitting between them. Germline loops: CDR1 MDHEN, CDR2 SYDVKM. The DNA for the CDR3 is TGTGCCAGTAGGGGGGGCGAGGAGACCCAGTACTTC. This translates into CASRGGEETQYF.

A single count supports this clone. The DNA of the CDR3 is TGTGCCAGCTCACCACCGGGACTATCAGATACGCAGTATTTT. Encoded protein: CASSPPGLSDTQYF. The rearrangement links TRBV18 to TRBJ2-3; 7 bases are shared with TRBD2. The J segment lost 4 bases and the V segment lost 0 bases, leaving 1 base of the junction unmatched. Germline loops: CDR1 KGHSH, CDR2 LQKENI. The CDR3 has 14 residues. Full variable domain (rest looked up from reference TRBV18 and TRBJ2-3): NAGVMQNPRHLVRRRGQEARLRCSPMKGHSHVYWYRQLPEEGLKFMVYLQKENIIDESGMPKERFSAEFPKEGPSILRIQQVVRGDSAAYFCASSPPGLSDTQYFGPGTRLTVL.